This TCR beta chain came from a study of blood T cell repertoires in COVID-19. Study information: Samples representing acute and convalescent COVID-19 were sourced from the United States, Italy and Spain. Sample material is recorded as cDNA or gDNA derived from T cells, B-cell-depleted T cells, or PBMCs.

Profiled with immunoSEQ multiplex PCR; TCRdb holds only in-frame clones, not every one. The sample holds over 120,000 clones, roughly 80% seen once. CDR3 length: 19 residues. The V end was cut by 1 base, the J end by 4 bases, with 24 bases between. The germline V gene encodes CDR1 LNHNV and CDR2 YYDKDF (reference sequence). The count of this clone is one. The TCR comes from a woman in her forties or fifties with active or convalescent COVID-19. This sequence joins TRBV15 and TRBJ2-3; D perhaps matches TRBD1 (6 bases). Source material: peripheral blood. The DNA for the CDR3 is TGTGCCACCAGCAGAGTCAGCAGGGGACGCTTGAGTAAACCAGATACGCAGTATTTT. Translation gives CATSRVSRGRLSKPDTQYF.